This TCR beta chain was captured in a study of cytomegalovirus exposure and HLA in healthy donors. Amplification used 60 Vbeta primers and 13 Jbeta primers. Data came from immunoSEQ multiplex PCR; TCRdb stores just in-frame clones and leaves some out. The sample lists roughly 72,000 clones, around 69% occurring once. Germline values: CDR1 SEHNR, CDR2 FQNEAQ (reference sequence). The V end lost 0 bases, the J end lost 6 bases, and 8 bases lay between the germline ends. The CDR3 spans 13 residues. Sequenced sample: PBMCs. The genes are TRBV7-9 and TRBJ2-5, with D perhaps TRBD1 (5 bases). This clonotype was sampled from a human donor in good health. The DNA of the CDR3 is TGTGCCAGCAGCTTAGCGGGGCTGAAGACCCAGTACTTC. It yields the protein CASSLAGLKTQYF. Full variable domain (outside the CDR3, taken from reference TRBV7-9 and TRBJ2-5): DTGVSQNPRHKITKRGQNVTFRCDPISEHNRLYWYRQTLGQGPEFLTYFQNEAQLEKSRLLSDRFSAERPKGSFSTLEIQRTEQGDSAMYLCASSLAGLKTQYFGPGTRLLVL.